The T cell receptor (beta chain) described here comes from a study of regulatory T cells in long-lasting Graves disease. Study-level points and caveats: TCR diversity was lower in persistent Graves' patients (versus newly diagnosed ones).

The authors built TCR beta libraries using iRepertoire HTBI primers and Arm-PCR of CDR3 regions. TCRdb processed the multiplex PCR reads anew with MiXCR; each CDR3 protein has one entry. Among hundreds of thousands of distinct CDR3 sequences listed, roughly a sixth were seen once. Time point indicated: newly diagnosed GD, antithyroid drugs for less than 3 months. Scientists built the TCR library using RNA that was extracted from PBMCs. From each patient, about 8.1 milliliters of peripheral blood was drawn and collected into an EDTA anticoagulant tube. V shed 0 bases, J shed 5 bases, and the junction held 7 bases outside the gene matches. The CDR3 length is 15 residues. Germline CDR1 is SGHRS and CDR2 is YFSETQ. As concerns this clonotype: The target antigen is unknown.

This sample also appeared in a second study, on T cells in Graves' hyperthyroidism and ophthalmopathy.

The clonotype originates from a man between 35 and 55 years old with Graves disease. Sequencing was performed on peripheral blood mononuclear cells (PBMCs), taken at new diagnosis, from a patient treated with antithyroid drugs. V usage is TRBV5-1 and J usage is TRBJ2-7, with 8 bases fitting TRBD1. CDR3 region: CASSLVQGGWDEQYF. In DNA form, the CDR3 reads TGCGCCAGCAGCTTGGTACAGGGGGGTTGGGACGAGCAGTACTTC.